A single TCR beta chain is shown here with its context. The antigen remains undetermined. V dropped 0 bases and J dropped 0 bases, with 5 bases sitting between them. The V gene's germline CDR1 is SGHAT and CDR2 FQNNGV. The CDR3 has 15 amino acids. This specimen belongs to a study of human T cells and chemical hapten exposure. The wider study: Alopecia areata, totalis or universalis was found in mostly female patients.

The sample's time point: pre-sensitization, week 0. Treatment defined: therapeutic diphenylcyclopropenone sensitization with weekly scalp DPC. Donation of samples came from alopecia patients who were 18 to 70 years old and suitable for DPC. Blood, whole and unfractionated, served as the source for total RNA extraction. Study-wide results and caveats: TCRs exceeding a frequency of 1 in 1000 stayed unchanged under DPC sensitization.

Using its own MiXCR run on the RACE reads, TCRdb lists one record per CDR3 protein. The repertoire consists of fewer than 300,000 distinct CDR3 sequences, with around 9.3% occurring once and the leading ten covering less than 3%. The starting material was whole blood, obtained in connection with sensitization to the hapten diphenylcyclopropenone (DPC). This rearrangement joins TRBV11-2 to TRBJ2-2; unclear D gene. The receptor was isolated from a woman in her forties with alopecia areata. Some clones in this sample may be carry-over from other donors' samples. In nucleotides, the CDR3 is TGTGCCAGCAGCTTAGAATCCGCGAACACCGGGGAGCTGTTTTTT. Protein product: CASSLESANTGELFF.